This T cell receptor beta chain derives from a study of T cells in Graves' hyperthyroidism and ophthalmopathy. Worth noting for this clonotype: With a much larger clone just one base away, this may be a read error.

This CDR3 has 14 residues. Trimming removed 5 bases at V and 6 bases at J, with 17 bases between. Germline values: CDR1 SQVTM, CDR2 ANQGSEA. Amplification targeted TCR beta CDR3 regions from RNA transcripts. HTBI primers were used for first-round RT-PCR of the TCR CDR3. One entry per CDR3 protein results from TCRdb running MiXCR on the multiplex PCR reads. The sample has fewer than 350,000 distinct CDR3 sequences, less than 15% seen once. A patient was excluded if there was uncontrolled infection, other autoimmune disease, pregnancy or lactation. Sequenced material: blood. The TCR originated in a woman aged 25-40 years with Graves' hyperthyroidism that later progressed to Graves' ophthalmopathy. V is TRBV29-1 and J is TRBJ1-5; a possible D gene is TRBD1 (6 bases). DNA of the CDR3: TGCAGCGTTACAGGGCCCGTGGGCAGTCAGCCCCAGCATTTT. This codes for CSVTGPVGSQPQHF.